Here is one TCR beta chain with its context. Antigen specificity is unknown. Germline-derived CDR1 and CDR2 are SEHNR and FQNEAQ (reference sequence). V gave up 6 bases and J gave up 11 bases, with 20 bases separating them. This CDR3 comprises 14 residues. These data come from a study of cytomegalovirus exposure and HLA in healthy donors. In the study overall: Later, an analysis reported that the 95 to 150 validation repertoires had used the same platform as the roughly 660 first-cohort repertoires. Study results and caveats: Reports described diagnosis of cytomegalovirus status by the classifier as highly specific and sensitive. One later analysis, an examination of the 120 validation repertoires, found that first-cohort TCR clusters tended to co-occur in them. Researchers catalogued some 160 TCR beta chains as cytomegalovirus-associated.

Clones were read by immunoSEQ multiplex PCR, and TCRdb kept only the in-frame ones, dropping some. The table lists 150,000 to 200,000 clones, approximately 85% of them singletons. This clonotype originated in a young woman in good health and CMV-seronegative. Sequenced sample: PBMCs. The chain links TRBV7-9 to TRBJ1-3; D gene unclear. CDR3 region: CASSSIESYRAIYF. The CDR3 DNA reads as TGTGCCAGCAGTTCGATTGAGTCCTACCGCGCCATATATTTT.